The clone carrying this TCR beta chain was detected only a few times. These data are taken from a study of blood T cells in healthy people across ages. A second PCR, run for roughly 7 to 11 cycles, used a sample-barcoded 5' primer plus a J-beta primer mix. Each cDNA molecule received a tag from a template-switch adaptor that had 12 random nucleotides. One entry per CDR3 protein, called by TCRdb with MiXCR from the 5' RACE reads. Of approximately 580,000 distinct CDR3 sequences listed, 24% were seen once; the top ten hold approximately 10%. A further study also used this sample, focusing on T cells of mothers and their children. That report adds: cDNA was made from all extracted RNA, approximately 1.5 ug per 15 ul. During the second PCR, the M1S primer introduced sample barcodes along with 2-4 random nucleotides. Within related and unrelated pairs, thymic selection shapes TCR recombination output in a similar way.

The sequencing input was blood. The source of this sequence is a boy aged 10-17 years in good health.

CDR3 sequence: CASQTSGGKETQYF. CDR3 DNA: TGTGCCAGCCAAACGTCGGGCGGAAAAGAGACCCAGTACTTC. V is TRBV11-2 and J is TRBJ2-5; D is unresolved. V was shortened by 8 bases and J by 3 bases, with 16 bases between the two germline ends. Germline V gives CDR1 SGHAT, CDR2 FQNNGV. This CDR3 region has 14 residues.